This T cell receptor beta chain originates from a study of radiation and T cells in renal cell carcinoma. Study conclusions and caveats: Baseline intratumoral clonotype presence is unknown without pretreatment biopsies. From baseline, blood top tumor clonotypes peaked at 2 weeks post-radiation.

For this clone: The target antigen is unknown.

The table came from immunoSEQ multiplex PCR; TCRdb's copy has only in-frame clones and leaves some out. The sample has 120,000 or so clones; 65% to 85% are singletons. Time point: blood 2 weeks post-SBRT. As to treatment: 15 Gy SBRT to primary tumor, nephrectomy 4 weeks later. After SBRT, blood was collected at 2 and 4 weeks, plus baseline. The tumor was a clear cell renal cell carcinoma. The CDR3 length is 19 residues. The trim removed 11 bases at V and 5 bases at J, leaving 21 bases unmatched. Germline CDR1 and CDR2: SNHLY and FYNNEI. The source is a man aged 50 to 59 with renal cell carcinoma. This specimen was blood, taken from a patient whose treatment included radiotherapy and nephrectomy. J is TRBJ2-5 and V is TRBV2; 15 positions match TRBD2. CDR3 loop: CAVPFRTSGGAVAVETQYF. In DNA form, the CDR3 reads TGTGCCGTTCCCTTCCGGACTAGCGGGGGGGCCGTGGCGGTCGAGACCCAGTACTTC.